A selection of T cell receptor beta chains follows, all from one sample in a study of T-cell memory formation after mild COVID-19. MiXCR, applied by TCRdb to the 5' RACE reads, yields one record per CDR3 protein. Of 350,000 or so distinct CDR3 sequences listed, under 15% are singletons. Sequenced material: PBMCs or a T cell subset sorted from them (not recorded which). The origin of the receptors is a man aged 18 to 29 who had mild COVID-19 (a few samples of this study predate the infection). Cell type and time point are not known. Both conserved end residues are part of each CDR3. The D gene is left open where the match is weak. Where a row states a size, it is once, few, many or the class of an expanded clone; other rows omit it.

j_gene	abundance	v_gene	d_gene	CDR3nt	CDR3aa
TRBJ2-5	few	TRBV20-1	-	TGCAGTGCTATTATACAAGAGACCCAGTACTTC	CSAIIQETQYF
TRBJ1-2	many	TRBV6-1	TRBD1	TGTGCCAGCAGTGAATCAGGGCAGGGGGCTGGTGGCTACACCTTC	CASSESGQGAGGYTF
TRBJ2-7	few	TRBV12-3/TRBV12-4	-	TGTGCCAGCCGTAAGGGGGTGGGGCAGTACTTC	CASRKGVGQYF
TRBJ2-1	few	TRBV5-1	TRBD1	TGCGCCAGCAGCTCGGGACAGGGACATGAGCAGTTCTTC	CASSSGQGHEQFF
TRBJ2-1	few	TRBV11-2	-	TGTGCCAGCAGATCCCCCCCGCGCAATGAGCAGTTCTTC	CASRSPPRNEQFF
TRBJ2-7	-	TRBV5-1	TRBD2	TGCGCCAGCAGCTTGGCCCCAGCGGGGGGCAACTACGAGCAGTACTTC	CASSLAPAGGNYEQYF
TRBJ1-5	-	TRBV29-1	-	TGCAGCGTTGTCTGGCTGGACGGCAATCAGCCCCAGCATTTT	CSVVWLDGNQPQHF
TRBJ1-2	few	TRBV7-9	TRBD1	TGTGCCAGCCGCTTAGACAGGGGACACTATGGCTACACCTTC	CASRLDRGHYGYTF
TRBJ2-3	-	TRBV12-3/TRBV12-4	-	TGTGCCAGCAGTTTTGCGCGGGGAGATACGCAGTATTTT	CASSFARGDTQYF
TRBJ1-1	-	TRBV10-3	TRBD1	TGTGCCATCACCTGGACAGGGGCATACACTGAAGCTTTCTTT	CAITWTGAYTEAFF
TRBJ2-2	few	TRBV6-2/TRBV6-3	-	TGTGCCAGCAGTTACCCCGGGGGCACCATCACCGGGGAGCTGTTTTTT	CASSYPGGTITGELFF
TRBJ2-7	-	TRBV7-2	-	TGTGCCAGCAGCTTCAAGATTTCCTACGAGCAGTACTTC	CASSFKISYEQYF
TRBJ2-3	few	TRBV11-2	-	TGTGCCAGCAGCTCCCTAGCGTCCACAGATACGCAGTATTTT	CASSSLASTDTQYF
TRBJ1-5	-	TRBV30	-	TGTGCCTGGAGTGTTGGCAGGTTTGGGGGGCCCCAGCATTTT	CAWSVGRFGGPQHF
TRBJ2-5	few	TRBV6-2/TRBV6-3	-	TGTGCCAGCAGGCCCCTTAGTGCGGAGACCCAGTACTTC	CASRPLSAETQYF
TRBJ2-5	-	TRBV27	-	TGTGCCAGCAGTTTATATAGAGGAGAGACCCAGTACTTC	CASSLYRGETQYF
TRBJ2-2	-	TRBV2	-	TGTGCCAGCAGCTTGGGGATGACCGGGGAGCTGTTTTTT	CASSLGMTGELFF
TRBJ1-2	-	TRBV20-1	TRBD1	TGCAGTGCTTTTGGACAGGGTCTGGGTGGCTACACCTTC	CSAFGQGLGGYTF
TRBJ2-5	-	TRBV7-3	-	TGTGCCAGCAGCTTAACCGGCACGGGGGCCCAGGGGACCCAGTACTTC	CASSLTGTGAQGTQYF
TRBJ2-5	few	TRBV7-9	-	TGTGCCAGCAGCTTTGTAGGTTTGCGAAAGACCCAGTACTTC	CASSFVGLRKTQYF
TRBJ2-7	-	TRBV2	-	TGTGCCAGCAGGGGGGTCAGCGGGGAGCAGTACTTC	CASRGVSGEQYF
TRBJ1-5	-	TRBV2	-	TGTGCCAGCAGTAGAGACAGGACCAATCAGCCCCAGCATTTT	CASSRDRTNQPQHF
TRBJ2-1	-	TRBV27	-	TGTGCCAGCAGTTTCGACTGGTTGGGGATCTACAATGAGCAGTTCTTC	CASSFDWLGIYNEQFF
TRBJ1-6	few	TRBV3-1	-	TGTGCCAGCAGCCAAGAGCGATTCTATAATTCACCCCTCCACTTT	CASSQERFYNSPLHF
TRBJ2-5	many	TRBV20-1	-	TGCAGTGCTACCCCAGGGGAGACCCAGTACTTC	CSATPGETQYF
TRBJ1-2	few	TRBV5-4	-	TGTGCCAGCAGCTTGGGGCAAATCTCGGTCGGTTACTATGGCTACACCTTC	CASSLGQISVGYYGYTF
TRBJ1-2	-	TRBV5-1	TRBD1	TGCGCCAGCAGCTTGGAGGCCAGGGGGCGAGCTAACTATGGCTACACCTTC	CASSLEARGRANYGYTF
TRBJ1-6	many	TRBV6-5	-	TGTGCCAGCAGTTACTCGACCCAGCCCAGGACACCCCTCCACTTT	CASSYSTQPRTPLHF
TRBJ2-1	many	TRBV24-1	TRBD2	TGTGCCACCAGTGATCCCGGACTAGCGGGTGATGAGCAGTTCTTC	CATSDPGLAGDEQFF
TRBJ2-3	-	TRBV24-1	-	TGTGCCACCGTGGAAGGAGATACGCAGTATTTT	CATVEGDTQYF
TRBJ2-3	few	TRBV24-1	TRBD1	TGTGCCACCGAGGGACAGGGCACAGATACGCAGTATTTT	CATEGQGTDTQYF
TRBJ2-3	-	TRBV10-3	TRBD2	TGTGCCATCAGTTACGGGGGGGCCACAGATACGCAGTATTTT	CAISYGGATDTQYF
TRBJ1-5	-	TRBV6-5	TRBD1	TGTGCCAGCAGTAAGTGGACAGGGGGCGGCCAGCCCCAGCATTTT	CASSKWTGGGQPQHF
TRBJ1-1	-	TRBV10-1	-	TGCGCCAGCAGCCCCGATCGTCGGGGGGTGATGACTGAAGCTTTCTTT	CASSPDRRGVMTEAFF
TRBJ2-7	-	TRBV5-6	TRBD1	TGTGCCAGCAGCTTAGGGGACAGTCACTACGAGCGGTACTTC	CASSLGDSHYERYF
TRBJ1-1	-	TRBV7-2	-	TGTGCCAGCAGCTCGACCGCCGTGGCCACTGAAGCTTTCTTT	CASSSTAVATEAFF
TRBJ2-6	-	TRBV18	-	TGTGCCAGCTCAGACTCGCCTGGGAGCTCTGGGGCCAACGTCCTGACTTTC	CASSDSPGSSGANVLTF
TRBJ2-4	many	TRBV3-1	-	TGTGCCAGCGCAGGGGAGGACATTCAGTACTTC	CASAGEDIQYF
TRBJ1-1	many	TRBV12-3/TRBV12-4	-	TGTGCCAGCAGTTTCCCCGGGGAGACTGAAGCTTTCTTT	CASSFPGETEAFF
TRBJ1-1	-	TRBV7-2	-	TGTGCCAGCAGCTTAGGTGGGCCGGGGAGCACTGAAGCTTTCTTT	CASSLGGPGSTEAFF
TRBJ1-1	few	TRBV18	-	TGTGCCAGCTCACCAGTCCAGCTACCTGGGACTGAAGCTTTCTTT	CASSPVQLPGTEAFF
TRBJ1-2	few	TRBV7-8	TRBD1	TGTGCCAGCAGTCGGGACAGGGCGATTCGGGACTATGGCTACACCTTC	CASSRDRAIRDYGYTF
TRBJ2-2	-	TRBV15	-	TGTGCCACCAGCAGAGAAAACACCGGGGAGCTGTTTTTT	CATSRENTGELFF
TRBJ2-5	-	TRBV4-3	TRBD1	TGCGCCAGCAGCCAAGATTGGACAGGCCCAGGAGAGACCCAGTACTTC	CASSQDWTGPGETQYF
TRBJ2-1	-	TRBV12-5	-	TGTGCTAGTGGTTTTGGGGCAGCTAGGAATGAGCAGTTCTTC	CASGFGAARNEQFF
TRBJ2-3	few	TRBV7-9	-	TGTGCCAGCAGACCTGGAGCCGGGAGCACAGATACGCAGTATTTT	CASRPGAGSTDTQYF
TRBJ2-2	-	TRBV18	-	TGTGCCAGCTCACCACCGGGCAGGCAAGAGCTGTTTTTT	CASSPPGRQELFF
TRBJ2-3	few	TRBV6-2/TRBV6-3	-	TGTGCCAGCAGTTACTGGGCAGATACGCAGTATTTT	CASSYWADTQYF
TRBJ2-1	many	TRBV6-4	TRBD2	TGTGCCAGCAGTGACTCTCCTAGCGGGGGGGCCGATGAGCAGTTCTTC	CASSDSPSGGADEQFF
TRBJ1-1	few	TRBV6-5	TRBD1	TGTGCCAGCGGACGGGGGACAGGGGGTACTGAAGCTTTCTTT	CASGRGTGGTEAFF